Each of the 8 T cell receptor beta chains below was sequenced from the same sample in a study of T-cell reconstitution after alpha-beta-depleted transplantation in children. Preparation of the TCRbeta library involved a method that used unique molecular identifiers. From the PCR reads, TCRdb called clonotypes with MiXCR, one entry per CDR3 protein. The data show about 260,000 distinct CDR3 sequences, approximately 10% seen once. The sequenced sample was peripheral blood, obtained 180 days after TCRalphabeta/CD19-depleted stem cell transplant. The receptors were sampled from a male patient aged 2 to 9 who had a stem cell transplant for chronic granulomatous disease, so the T cells may come from the graft donor.

This clonotype was found once. This rearrangement joins TRBV12-3 or TRBV12-4 to TRBJ2-2; D is uncertain. V lost 10 bases and J 4 bases, leaving 16 bases between the germline ends. The CDR3 sequence is 14 residues long. CDR3 DNA: TGTGCCATCAGCCGGCAAGTGGGCACCGGGGAGCTGTTTTTT. Translation gives CAISRQVGTGELFF.

At least ten counts were recorded for this clonotype. CDR3 in DNA: TGTGCCAGCAGCCAAGAGGCGCTAGCGGGAACAAATGAGCAGTTCTTC. Its protein product is CASSQEALAGTNEQFF. The chain is built from TRBV4-2 and TRBJ2-1, with 9 positions matching TRBD2. Germline CDR1 reads LGHNA; CDR2 reads YNFKEQ. J lost 7 bases, V lost 0 bases, and 7 bases had no gene match. The CDR3 spans 16 residues.

Ten or more counts support this clonotype. The chain recombines TRBV5-1 with TRBJ2-1; possibly TRBD2 for D (6 bases). CDR1 is SGHRS, CDR2 YFSETQ, per germline. CDR3 size: 13 residues. Trimming pared 3 bases from V and 6 bases from J, leaving 10 bases between. The CDR3 is CASSSHGGNEQFF. The CDR3 nucleotides read TGCGCCAGCAGCTCGCACGGGGGCAATGAGCAGTTCTTC.

On this clonotype itself: A much larger clone sits a single nucleotide away, making a read error possible. This chain uses TRBV5-1 with TRBJ1-5; the D gene is possibly TRBD1 (6 bases). Germline V gene lookup returns CDR1 SGHRS and CDR2 YFSETQ. CDR3 length: 15 residues. The CDR3 DNA sequence: TGCGCCAACAGCTTGGCCAGGGGCGTTTATCAGCCCCAGCATTTT. This sequence encodes CANSLARGVYQPQHF.

Comments on this clonotype: An end of the junction does not agree with germline; a read error may underlie this. The chain is built from TRBV28 and TRBJ1-2; D perhaps matches TRBD1 (6 bases). This CDR3 contains 12 residues. Germline V gives CDR1 MDHEN, CDR2 SYDVKM. The CDR3 loop is CASERAGAGDTF. CDR3 in DNA: TGTGCCAGTGAGAGGGCGGGGGCTGGCGACACCTTC.

This clonotype was detected ten times or more. Germline and junction disagree at one end, which may indicate a read error. This chain links TRBV7-7 with TRBJ2-5; TRBD2 aligns across 11 bases. The CDR3 totals 18 residues. The germline V gene has CDR1 SSHAT and CDR2 FNYEAQ (reference sequence). In nucleotides, the CDR3 is TGTGCTAGCAGCTTTATGTCTAGCGGGGGGCCAGAGAAAGAGACCCAGTACTTC. This encodes CASSFMSSGGPEKETQYF.

J is TRBJ1-5 and V is TRBV12-3 or TRBV12-4, with 8 bases identical to TRBD1. This CDR3 is built from 15 residues. Germline trimming cut 10 bases from V and 6 bases from J; bases unmatched to any gene: 14. CDR3: CATRQGPIVSQPQHF. The DNA for the CDR3 is TGTGCCACCCGACAGGGGCCGATAGTTAGTCAGCCCCAGCATTTT.

This clonotype was counted many times. The rearrangement links TRBV6-2 or TRBV6-3 to TRBJ2-3; possible D gene TRBD2, 5 bases. The CDR3 is made up of 13 amino acids. The germline V and J ends were trimmed by 8 bases and 5 bases, with 14 bases remaining between them. The germline V gene has CDR1 MNHEY and CDR2 SVGEGT. The CDR3 loop is CASARVLGDTQYF. The CDR3 DNA sequence: TGTGCCAGCGCGAGGGTCCTGGGAGATACGCAGTATTTT.